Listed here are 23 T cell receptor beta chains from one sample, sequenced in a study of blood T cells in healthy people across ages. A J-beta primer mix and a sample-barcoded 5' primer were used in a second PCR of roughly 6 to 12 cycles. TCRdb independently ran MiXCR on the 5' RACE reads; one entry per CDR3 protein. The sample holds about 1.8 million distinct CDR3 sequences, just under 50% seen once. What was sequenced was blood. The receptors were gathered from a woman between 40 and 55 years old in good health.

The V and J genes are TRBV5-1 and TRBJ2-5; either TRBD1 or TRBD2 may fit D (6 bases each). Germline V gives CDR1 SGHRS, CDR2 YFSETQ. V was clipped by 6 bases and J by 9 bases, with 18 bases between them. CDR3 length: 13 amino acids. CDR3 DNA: TGCGCCAGCATTAGCGGAGGGGGTGAGGCCCAGTACTTC. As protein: CASISGGGEAQYF.

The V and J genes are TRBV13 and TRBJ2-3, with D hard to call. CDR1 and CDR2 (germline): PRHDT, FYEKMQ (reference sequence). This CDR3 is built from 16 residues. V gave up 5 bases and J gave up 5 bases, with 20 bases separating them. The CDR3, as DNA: TGTGCCAGCAGCATAGTTTACCCCTCAATCAGAGATACGCAGTATTTT. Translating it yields CASSIVYPSIRDTQYF.

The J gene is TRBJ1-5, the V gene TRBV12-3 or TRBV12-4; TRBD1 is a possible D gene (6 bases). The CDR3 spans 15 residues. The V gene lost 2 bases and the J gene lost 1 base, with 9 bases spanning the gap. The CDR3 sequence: CASSLLGGSNQPQHF. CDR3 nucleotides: TGTGCCAGCAGTTTACTAGGGGGGAGCAATCAGCCCCAGCATTTT.

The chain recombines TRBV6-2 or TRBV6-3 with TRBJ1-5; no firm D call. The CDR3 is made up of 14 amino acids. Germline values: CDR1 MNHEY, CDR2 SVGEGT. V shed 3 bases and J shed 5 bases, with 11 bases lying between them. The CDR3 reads CASSYYREDQPQHF. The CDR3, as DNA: TGTGCCAGCAGTTATTACCGGGAGGATCAGCCCCAGCATTTT.

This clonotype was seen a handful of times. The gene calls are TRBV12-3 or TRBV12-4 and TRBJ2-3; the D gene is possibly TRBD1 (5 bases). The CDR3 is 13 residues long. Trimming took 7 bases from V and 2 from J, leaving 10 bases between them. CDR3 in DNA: TGTGCCAGCACCCCGGACATCACAGATACGCAGTATTTT. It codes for CASTPDITDTQYF.

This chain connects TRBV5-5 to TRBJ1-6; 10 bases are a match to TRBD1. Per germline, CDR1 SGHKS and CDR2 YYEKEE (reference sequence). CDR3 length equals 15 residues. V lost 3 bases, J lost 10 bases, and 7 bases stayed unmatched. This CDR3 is CASSSQDRGLSPLHF. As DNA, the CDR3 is TGTGCCAGCAGCTCTCAGGACAGGGGGTTATCACCCCTCCACTTT.

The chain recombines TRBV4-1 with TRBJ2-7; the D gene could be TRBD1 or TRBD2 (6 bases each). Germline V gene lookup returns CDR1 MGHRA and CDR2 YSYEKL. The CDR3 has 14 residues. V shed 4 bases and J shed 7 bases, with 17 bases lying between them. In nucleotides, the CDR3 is TGCGCCAGCAGCCGTGGGGGGCCGGAGGGAGAGCAGTACTTC. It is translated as CASSRGGPEGEQYF.

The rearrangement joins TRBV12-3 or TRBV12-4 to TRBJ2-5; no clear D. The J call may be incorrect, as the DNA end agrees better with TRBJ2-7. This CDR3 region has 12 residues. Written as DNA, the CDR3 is TGTGCCAGCAGTTCGTGGTGTTGCGAGCAGTACTTC. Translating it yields CASSSWCCEQYF.

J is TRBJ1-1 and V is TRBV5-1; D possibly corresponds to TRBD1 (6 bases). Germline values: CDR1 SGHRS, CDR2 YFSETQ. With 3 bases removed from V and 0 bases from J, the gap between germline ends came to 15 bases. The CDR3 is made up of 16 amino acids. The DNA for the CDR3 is TGCGCCAGCAGCTCTGGACAGCTTTCCATGAACACTGAAGCTTTCTTT. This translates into CASSSGQLSMNTEAFF.

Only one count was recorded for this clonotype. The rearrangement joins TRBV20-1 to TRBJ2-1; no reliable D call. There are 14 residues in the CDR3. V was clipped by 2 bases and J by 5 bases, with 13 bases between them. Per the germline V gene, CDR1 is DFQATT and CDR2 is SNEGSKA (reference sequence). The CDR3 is CSARRPPSNNEQFF. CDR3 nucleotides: TGCAGTGCTAGACGGCCTCCCAGCAACAATGAGCAGTTCTTC.

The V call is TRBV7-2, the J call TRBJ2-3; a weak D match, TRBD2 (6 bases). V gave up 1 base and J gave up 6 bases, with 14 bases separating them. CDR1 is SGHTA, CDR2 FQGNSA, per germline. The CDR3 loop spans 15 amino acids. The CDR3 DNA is TGTGCCAGCAGCTTAGGCGGGACCGTGGGGGATACGCAGTATTTT. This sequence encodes CASSLGGTVGDTQYF. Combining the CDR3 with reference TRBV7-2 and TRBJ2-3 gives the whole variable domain GAGVSQSPSNKVTEKGKDVELRCDPISGHTALYWYRQSLGQGLEFLIYFQGNSAPDKSGLPSDRFSAERTGGSVSTLTIQRTQQEDSAVYLCASSLGGTVGDTQYFGPGTRLTVL.

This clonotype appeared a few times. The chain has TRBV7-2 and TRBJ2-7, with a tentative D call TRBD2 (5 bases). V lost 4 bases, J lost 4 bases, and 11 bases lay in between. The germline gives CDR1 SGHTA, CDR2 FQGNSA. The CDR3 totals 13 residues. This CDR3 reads CASSSNGEYEQYF. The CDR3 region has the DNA TGTGCCAGCAGCTCGAACGGGGAGTACGAGCAGTACTTC.

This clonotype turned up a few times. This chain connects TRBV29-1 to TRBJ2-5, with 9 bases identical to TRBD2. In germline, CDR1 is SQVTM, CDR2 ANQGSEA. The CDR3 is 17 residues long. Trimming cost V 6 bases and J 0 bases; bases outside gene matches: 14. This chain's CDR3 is CSVPRVAGVPYQETQYF. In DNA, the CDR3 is TGCAGCGTCCCGAGGGTAGCGGGGGTCCCGTACCAAGAGACCCAGTACTTC.

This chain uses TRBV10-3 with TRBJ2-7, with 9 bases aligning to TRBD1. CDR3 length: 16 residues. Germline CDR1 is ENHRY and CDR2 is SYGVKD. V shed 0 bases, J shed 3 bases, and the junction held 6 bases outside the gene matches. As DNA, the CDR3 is TGTGCCATCAGTGAGTCGGGGCGGACAGGGGACTACGAGCAGTACTTC. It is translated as CAISESGRTGDYEQYF.

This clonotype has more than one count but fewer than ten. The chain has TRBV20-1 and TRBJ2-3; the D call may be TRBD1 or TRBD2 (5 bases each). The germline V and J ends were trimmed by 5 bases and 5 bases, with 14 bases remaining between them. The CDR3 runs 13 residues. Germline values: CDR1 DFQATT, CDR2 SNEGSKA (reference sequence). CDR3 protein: CSAPLGVGDTQYF. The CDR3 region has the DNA TGCAGTGCTCCTTTGGGGGTTGGAGATACGCAGTATTTT.

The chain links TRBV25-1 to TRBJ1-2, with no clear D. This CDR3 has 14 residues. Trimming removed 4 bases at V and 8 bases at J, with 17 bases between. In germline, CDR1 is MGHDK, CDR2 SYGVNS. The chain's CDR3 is CASSASRRVGGYTF. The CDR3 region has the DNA TGTGCCAGCAGTGCATCAAGGAGGGTTGGCGGCTACACCTTC.

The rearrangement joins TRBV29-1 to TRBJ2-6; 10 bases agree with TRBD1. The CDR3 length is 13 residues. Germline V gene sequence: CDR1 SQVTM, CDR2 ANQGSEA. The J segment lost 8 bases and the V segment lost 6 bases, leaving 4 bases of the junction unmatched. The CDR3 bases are TGCAGCGTAGGGACAGGGGAAACCAACGTCCTGACTTTC. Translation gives CSVGTGETNVLTF.

This CDR3 reads CASRPTGSPVAQHF. CDR3 nucleotides: TGTGCCAGCAGGCCGACAGGGTCCCCGGTAGCCCAGCATTTT. The chain is built from TRBV6-2 or TRBV6-3 and TRBJ1-5; 7 bases align to TRBD1. After removal of 6 bases from V and 11 bases from J, the junction contained 13 bases not matched to a gene. This CDR3 is built from 14 residues. Germline values: CDR1 MNHEY, CDR2 SVGEGT.

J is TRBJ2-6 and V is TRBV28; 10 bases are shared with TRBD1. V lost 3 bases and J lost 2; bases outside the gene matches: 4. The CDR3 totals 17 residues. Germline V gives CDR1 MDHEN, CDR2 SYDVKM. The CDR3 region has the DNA TGTGCCAGCAGTTTTGGGGACAGGGGTCCTGGGGCCAACGTCCTGACTTTC. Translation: CASSFGDRGPGANVLTF.

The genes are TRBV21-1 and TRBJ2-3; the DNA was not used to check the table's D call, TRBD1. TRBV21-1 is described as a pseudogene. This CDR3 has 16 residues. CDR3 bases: TGTGCCAGCAGCAAACCTACAGGGGCGTTCGCAGATACGCAGTATTTT. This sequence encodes CASSKPTGAFADTQYF.

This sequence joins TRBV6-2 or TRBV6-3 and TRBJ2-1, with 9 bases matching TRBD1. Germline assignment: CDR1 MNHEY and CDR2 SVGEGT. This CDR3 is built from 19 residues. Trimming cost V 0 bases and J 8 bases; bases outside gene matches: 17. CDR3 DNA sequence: TGTGCCAGCAGTTACTCAGGGACCGGGACAGGGTTCGGTAGCGATGAGCAGTTCTTC. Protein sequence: CASSYSGTGTGFGSDEQFF.

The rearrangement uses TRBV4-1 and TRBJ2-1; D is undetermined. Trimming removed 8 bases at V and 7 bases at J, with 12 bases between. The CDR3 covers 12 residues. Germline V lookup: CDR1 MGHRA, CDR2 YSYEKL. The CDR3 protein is CASVGLSNEQFF. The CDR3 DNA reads TGCGCCAGCGTAGGGCTATCGAATGAGCAGTTCTTC.

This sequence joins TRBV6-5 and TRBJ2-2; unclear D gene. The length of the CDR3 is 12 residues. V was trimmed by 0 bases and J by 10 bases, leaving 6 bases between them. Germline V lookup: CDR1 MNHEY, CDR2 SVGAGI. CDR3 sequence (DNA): TGTGCCAGCAGTTACTCTCCGACGGAGCTGTTTTTT. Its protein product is CASSYSPTELFF.